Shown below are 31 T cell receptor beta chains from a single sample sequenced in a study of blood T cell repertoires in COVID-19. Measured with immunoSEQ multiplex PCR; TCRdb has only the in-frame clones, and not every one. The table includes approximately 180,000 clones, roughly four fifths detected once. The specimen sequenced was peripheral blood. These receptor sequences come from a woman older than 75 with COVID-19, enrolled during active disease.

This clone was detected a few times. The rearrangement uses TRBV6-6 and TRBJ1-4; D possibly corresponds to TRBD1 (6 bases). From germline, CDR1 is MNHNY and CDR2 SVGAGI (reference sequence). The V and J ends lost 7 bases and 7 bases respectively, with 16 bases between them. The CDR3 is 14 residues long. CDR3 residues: CASIQGGGSEKLFF. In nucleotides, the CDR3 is TGTGCCAGCATCCAAGGGGGGGGAAGTGAAAAACTGTTTTTT.

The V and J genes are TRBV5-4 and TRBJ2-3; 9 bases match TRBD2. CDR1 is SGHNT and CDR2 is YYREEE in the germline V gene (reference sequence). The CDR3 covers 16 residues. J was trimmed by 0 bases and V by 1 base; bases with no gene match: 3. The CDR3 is CASSLPLAGSTDTQYF. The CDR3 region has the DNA TGTGCCAGCAGCTTGCCCCTAGCGGGAAGCACAGATACGCAGTATTTT.

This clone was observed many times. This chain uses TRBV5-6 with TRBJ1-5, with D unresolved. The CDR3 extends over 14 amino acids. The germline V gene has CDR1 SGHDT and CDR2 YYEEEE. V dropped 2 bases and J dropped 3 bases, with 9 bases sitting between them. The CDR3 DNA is TGTGCCAGCAGCTTTCACGGGTTCAATCAGCCCCAGCATTTT. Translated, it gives CASSFHGFNQPQHF.

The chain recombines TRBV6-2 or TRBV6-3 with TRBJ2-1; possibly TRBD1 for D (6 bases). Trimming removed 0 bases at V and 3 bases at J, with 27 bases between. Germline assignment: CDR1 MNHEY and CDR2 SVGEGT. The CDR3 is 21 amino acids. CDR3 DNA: TGTGCCAGCAGTTACTCCACGCAACTTGACAGGCCCGCTAAGGACTACAATGAGCAGTTCTTC. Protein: CASSYSTQLDRPAKDYNEQFF.

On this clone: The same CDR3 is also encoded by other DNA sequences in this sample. In DNA form, the CDR3 reads TGTGCCAGCAGTTCACAGGGGACCGGGGAGCTGTTTTTT. Its protein is CASSSQGTGELFF. This chain connects TRBV12-3 or TRBV12-4 to TRBJ2-2; 7 bases fit TRBD1. The CDR3 totals 13 residues. V trimming: 4 bases; J trimming: 5 bases; junction bases outside the gene matches: 1.

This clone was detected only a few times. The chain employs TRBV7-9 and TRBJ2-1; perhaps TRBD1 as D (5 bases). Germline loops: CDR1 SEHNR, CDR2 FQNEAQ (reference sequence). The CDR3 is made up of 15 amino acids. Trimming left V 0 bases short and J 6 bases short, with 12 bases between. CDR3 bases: TGTGCCAGCAGCTTAGCCAGGGCTGGACCCAATGAGCAGTTCTTC. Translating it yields CASSLARAGPNEQFF.

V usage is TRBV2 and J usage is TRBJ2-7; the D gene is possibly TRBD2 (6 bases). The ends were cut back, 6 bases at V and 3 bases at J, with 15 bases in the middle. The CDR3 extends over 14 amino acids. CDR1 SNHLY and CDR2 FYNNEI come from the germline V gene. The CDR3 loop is CASRAISGVYEQYF. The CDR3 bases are TGTGCCAGCAGAGCCATTAGCGGCGTCTACGAGCAGTACTTC.

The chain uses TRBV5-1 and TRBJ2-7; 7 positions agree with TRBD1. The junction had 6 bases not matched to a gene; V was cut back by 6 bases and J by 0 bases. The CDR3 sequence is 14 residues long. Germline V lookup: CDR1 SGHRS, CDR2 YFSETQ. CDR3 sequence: CASNPTGVSYEQYF. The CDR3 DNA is TGCGCCAGCAACCCCACAGGGGTCTCCTACGAGCAGTACTTC.

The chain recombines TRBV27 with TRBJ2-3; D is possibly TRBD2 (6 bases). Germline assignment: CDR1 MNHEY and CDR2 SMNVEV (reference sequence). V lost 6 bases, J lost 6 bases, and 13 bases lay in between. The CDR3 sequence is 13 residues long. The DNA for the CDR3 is TGTGCCAGCAGGCCCGCTGGGGGGGATACGCAGTATTTT. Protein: CASRPAGGDTQYF.

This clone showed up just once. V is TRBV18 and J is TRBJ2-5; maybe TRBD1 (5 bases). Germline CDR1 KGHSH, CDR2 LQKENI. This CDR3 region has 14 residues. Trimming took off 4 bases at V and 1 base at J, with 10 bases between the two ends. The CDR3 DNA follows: TGTGCCAGCTCACTGCAGGGATTCCAAGAGACCCAGTACTTC. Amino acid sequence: CASSLQGFQETQYF.

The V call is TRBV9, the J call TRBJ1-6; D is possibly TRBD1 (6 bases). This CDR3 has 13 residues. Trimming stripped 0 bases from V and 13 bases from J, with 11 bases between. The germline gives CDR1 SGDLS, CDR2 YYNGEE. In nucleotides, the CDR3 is TGTGCCAGCAGCGTAGGAGGGGGTACCCCCCTCCACTTT. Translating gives CASSVGGGTPLHF.

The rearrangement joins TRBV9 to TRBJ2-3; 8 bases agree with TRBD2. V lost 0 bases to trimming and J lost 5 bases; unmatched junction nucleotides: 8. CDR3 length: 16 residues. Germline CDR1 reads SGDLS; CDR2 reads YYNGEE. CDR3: CASSVVPGGPLDTQYF. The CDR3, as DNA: TGTGCCAGCAGCGTAGTTCCGGGAGGGCCCCTAGATACGCAGTATTTT.

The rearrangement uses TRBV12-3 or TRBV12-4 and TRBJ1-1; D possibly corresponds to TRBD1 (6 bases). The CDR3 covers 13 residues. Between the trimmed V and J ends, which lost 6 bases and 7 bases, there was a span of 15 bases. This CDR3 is CASRKAQGREAFF. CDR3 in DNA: TGTGCCAGCAGAAAAGCCCAGGGGCGTGAAGCTTTCTTT.

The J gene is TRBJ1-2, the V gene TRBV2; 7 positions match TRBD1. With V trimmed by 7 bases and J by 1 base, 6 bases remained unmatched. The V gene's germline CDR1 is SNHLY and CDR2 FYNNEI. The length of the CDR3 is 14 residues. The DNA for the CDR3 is TGTGCCAGCACTCGACAGGGATTTAACTATGGCTACACCTTC. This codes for CASTRQGFNYGYTF. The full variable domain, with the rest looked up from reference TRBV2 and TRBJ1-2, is EPEVTQTPSHQVTQMGQEVILRCVPISNHLYFYWYRQILGQKVEFLVSFYNNEISEKSEIFDDQFSVERPDGSNFTLKIRSTKLEDSAMYFCASTRQGFNYGYTFGSGTRLTVV.

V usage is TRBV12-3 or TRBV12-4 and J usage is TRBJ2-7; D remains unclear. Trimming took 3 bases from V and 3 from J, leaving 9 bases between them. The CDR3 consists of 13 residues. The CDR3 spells CASSFRRFYEQYF. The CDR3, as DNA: TGTGCCAGCAGTTTTCGTAGATTCTACGAGCAGTACTTC.

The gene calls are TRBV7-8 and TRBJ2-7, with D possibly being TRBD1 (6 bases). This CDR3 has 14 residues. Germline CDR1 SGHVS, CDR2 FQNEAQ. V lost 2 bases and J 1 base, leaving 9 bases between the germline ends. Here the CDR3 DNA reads TGTGCCAGCAGCTTAAGACAGGTTTCCTACGAGCAGTACTTC. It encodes CASSLRQVSYEQYF.

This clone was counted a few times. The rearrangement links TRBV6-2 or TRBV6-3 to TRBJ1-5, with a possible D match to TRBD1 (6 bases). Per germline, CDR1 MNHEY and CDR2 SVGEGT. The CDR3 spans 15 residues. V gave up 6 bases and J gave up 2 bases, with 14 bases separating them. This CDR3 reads CASSPPRQGNQPQHF. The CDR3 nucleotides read TGTGCCAGCAGCCCTCCTCGACAGGGCAATCAGCCCCAGCATTTT.

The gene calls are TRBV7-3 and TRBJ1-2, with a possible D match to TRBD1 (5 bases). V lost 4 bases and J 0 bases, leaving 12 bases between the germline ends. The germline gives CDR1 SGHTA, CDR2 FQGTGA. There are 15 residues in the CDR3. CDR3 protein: CASSSRELTNYGYTF. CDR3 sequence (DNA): TGTGCCAGCAGCTCCAGGGAACTCACTAACTATGGCTACACCTTC.

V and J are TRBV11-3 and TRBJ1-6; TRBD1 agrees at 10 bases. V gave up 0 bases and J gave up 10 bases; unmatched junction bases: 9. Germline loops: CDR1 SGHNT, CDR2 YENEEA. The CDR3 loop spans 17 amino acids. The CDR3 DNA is TGTGCCAGCAGCTTAGATCGTCCGGACAGGGGGAGGTCACCCCTCCACTTT. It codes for CASSLDRPDRGRSPLHF.

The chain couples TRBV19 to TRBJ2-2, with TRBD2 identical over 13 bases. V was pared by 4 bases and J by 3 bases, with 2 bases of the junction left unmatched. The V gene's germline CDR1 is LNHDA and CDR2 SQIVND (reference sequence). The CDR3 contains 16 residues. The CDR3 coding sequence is TGTGCCAGTAGTACCGGACTAGCGGGAGACACCGGGGAGCTGTTTTTT. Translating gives CASSTGLAGDTGELFF.

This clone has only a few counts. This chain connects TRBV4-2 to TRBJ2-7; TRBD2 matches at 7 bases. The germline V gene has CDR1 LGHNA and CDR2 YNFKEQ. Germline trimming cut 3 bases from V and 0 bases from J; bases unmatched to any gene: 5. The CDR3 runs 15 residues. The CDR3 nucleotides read TGTGCCAGCAGCCAGGGAGCGGGATACTCCTACGAGCAGTACTTC. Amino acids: CASSQGAGYSYEQYF.

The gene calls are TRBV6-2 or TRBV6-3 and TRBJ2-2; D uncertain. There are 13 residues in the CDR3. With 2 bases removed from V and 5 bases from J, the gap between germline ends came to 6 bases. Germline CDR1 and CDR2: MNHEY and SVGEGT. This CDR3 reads CASSYIETGELFF. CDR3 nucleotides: TGTGCCAGCAGTTACATAGAGACCGGGGAGCTGTTTTTT.

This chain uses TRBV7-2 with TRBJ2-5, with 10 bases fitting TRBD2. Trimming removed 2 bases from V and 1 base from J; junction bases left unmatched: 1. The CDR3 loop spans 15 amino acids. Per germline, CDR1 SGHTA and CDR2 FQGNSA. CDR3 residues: CASSLSGRVQETQYF. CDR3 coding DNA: TGTGCCAGCAGCTTAAGCGGGAGGGTCCAAGAGACCCAGTACTTC.

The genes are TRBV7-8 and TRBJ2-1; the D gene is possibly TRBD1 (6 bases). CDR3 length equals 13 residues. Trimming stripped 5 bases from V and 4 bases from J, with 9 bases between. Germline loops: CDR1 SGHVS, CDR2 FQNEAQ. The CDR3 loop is CASSLQGYNEQFF. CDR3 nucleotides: TGTGCCAGCAGCCTACAGGGTTACAATGAGCAGTTCTTC.

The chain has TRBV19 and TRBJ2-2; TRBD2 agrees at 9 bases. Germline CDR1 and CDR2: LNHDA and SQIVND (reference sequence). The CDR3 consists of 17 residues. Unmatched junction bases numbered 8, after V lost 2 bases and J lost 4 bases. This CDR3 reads CASSIKAGGGSTGELFF. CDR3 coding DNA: TGTGCCAGTAGTATAAAAGCGGGGGGTGGTTCCACCGGGGAGCTGTTTTTT.

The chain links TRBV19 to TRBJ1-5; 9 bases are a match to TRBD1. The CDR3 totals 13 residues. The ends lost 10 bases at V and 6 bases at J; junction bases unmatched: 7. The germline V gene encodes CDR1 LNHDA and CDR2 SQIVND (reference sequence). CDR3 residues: CATATGGVQPQHF. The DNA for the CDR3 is TGTGCCACCGCGACAGGGGGGGTTCAGCCCCAGCATTTT.

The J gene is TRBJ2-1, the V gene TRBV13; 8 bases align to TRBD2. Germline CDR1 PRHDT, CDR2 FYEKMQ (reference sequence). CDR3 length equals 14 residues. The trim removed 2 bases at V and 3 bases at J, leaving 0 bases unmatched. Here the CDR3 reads CASSLLAGYNEQFF. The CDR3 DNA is TGTGCCAGCAGCTTACTAGCGGGCTACAATGAGCAGTTCTTC.

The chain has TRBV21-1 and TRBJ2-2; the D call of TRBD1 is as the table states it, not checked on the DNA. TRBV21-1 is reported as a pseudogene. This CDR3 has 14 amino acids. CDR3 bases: TGTGCCAGAGACGGACAGGGGTTTCCCGGGGAGCTGTTTTTT. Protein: CARDGQGFPGELFF.

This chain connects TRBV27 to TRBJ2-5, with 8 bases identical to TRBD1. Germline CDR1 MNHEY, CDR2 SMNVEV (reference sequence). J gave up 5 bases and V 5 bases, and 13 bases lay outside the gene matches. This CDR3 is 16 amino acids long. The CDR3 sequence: CASSPGQGFGMETQYF. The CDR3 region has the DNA TGTGCCAGCAGTCCAGGACAGGGATTTGGTATGGAGACCCAGTACTTC.

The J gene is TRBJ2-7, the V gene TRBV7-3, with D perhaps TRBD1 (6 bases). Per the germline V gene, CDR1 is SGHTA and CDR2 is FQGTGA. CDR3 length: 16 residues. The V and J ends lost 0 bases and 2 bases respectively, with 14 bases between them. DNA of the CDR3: TGTGCCAGCAGCTTAACGGCGGCAGGGGTCCCCTACGAGCAGTACTTC. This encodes CASSLTAAGVPYEQYF.

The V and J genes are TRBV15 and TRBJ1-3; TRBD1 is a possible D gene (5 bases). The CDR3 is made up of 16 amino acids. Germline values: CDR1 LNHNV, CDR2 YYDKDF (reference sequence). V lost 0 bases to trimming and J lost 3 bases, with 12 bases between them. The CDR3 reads CATSRDVAGNGNTIYF. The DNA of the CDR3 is TGTGCCACCAGCAGAGATGTGGCAGGGAATGGAAACACCATATATTTT.